What follows describes a single T cell receptor beta chain. Germline CDR1 and CDR2: MDHEN and SYDVKM. The V and J ends lost 5 bases and 2 bases respectively, with 18 bases between them. The CDR3 contains 16 residues. In the original processing: Amplification of reference gene primers provided the estimated nucleated cell counts. Measured with immunoSEQ multiplex PCR; TCRdb has only the in-frame clones, and not every one. Clonal size and the V and J genes are those of that table, whereas D and trimming came from the DNA. The sample holds about 120,000 clones, around four fifths seen once. The entry originates in a study of blood T cell repertoires in COVID-19. Study as a whole: From the United States, Italy and Spain came samples of acute and convalescent COVID-19. The analysed material was cDNA or gDNA that came from T cells, B-cell-depleted T cells, or PBMCs.

The sample was peripheral blood. The origin of this receptor is a human donor in a cohort sampled during active COVID-19. The chain combines TRBV28 with TRBJ1-2; D may be TRBD1 (5 bases). CDR3 region: CASSEPTGGRNYGYTF. CDR3 bases: TGTGCCAGCAGTGAACCGACCGGGGGAAGAAACTATGGCTACACCTTC.